This passage covers 5 T cell receptor beta chains from one sample sequenced in a study of CD8+ T cells in alopecia areata. Following extraction, RNA underwent reverse transcription to cDNA, which served as the sequencing template. Here immunoSEQ multiplex PCR was the method, and the copy in TCRdb shows in-frame clones only, minus some. The data contain a few hundred thousand clones, about 56% of them singletons. The specimen was CD8+ T cells sorted from blood. Source of these receptors: a human donor in good health.

The chain is built from TRBV4-1 and TRBJ2-7; D possibly matches TRBD1 or TRBD2 (5 bases each). This CDR3 region has 14 residues. V was clipped by 4 bases and J by 3 bases, with 13 bases between them. Germline CDR1 MGHRA, CDR2 YSYEKL. In DNA, the CDR3 is TGCGCCAGCAGCCCCCAGAAGGGGAGCTACGAGCAGTACTTC. Protein: CASSPQKGSYEQYF.

The V and J genes are TRBV6-5 and TRBJ1-1; possibly TRBD1 for D (5 bases). The V gene lost 7 bases and the J gene lost 0 bases, with 12 bases spanning the gap. The germline CDR1 and CDR2 sequences are MNHEY and SVGAGI. The CDR3 consists of 14 residues. CDR3 amino acids: CASTRGRMNTEAFF. The CDR3, as DNA: TGTGCCAGCACCCGGGGACGGATGAACACTGAAGCTTTCTTT.

The chain carries TRBV13 and TRBJ1-1; no reliable D call. This CDR3 has 15 amino acids. Trimming stripped 4 bases from V and 4 bases from J, with 16 bases between. Germline CDR1 and CDR2: PRHDT and FYEKMQ (reference sequence). In nucleotides, the CDR3 is TGTGCCAGCAGCTCGACCCTGGACTCACGCACTGAAGCTTTCTTT. Its protein is CASSSTLDSRTEAFF.

This clone was detected a few times. The V gene is TRBV7-9, the J gene TRBJ2-3, with D possibly TRBD2 on 6 matching bases. The CDR3 extends over 15 amino acids. The germline V and J ends were trimmed by 5 bases and 6 bases, with 18 bases remaining between them. CDR1 is SEHNR, CDR2 FQNEAQ, per germline (reference sequence). DNA of the CDR3: TGTGCCAGCAGCCCCCCCGCGGGGCCAGGGGATACGCAGTATTTT. This encodes CASSPPAGPGDTQYF.

The rearrangement joins TRBV30 to TRBJ1-1; tentatively, D is TRBD1 (5 bases). Germline values: CDR1 GTSNPN, CDR2 SVGIG (reference sequence). The germline V and J ends were trimmed by 5 bases and 4 bases, with 14 bases remaining between them. This CDR3 is built from 13 residues. The CDR3: CAWQTQGFTEAFF. In DNA, the CDR3 is TGTGCCTGGCAAACCCAGGGATTCACTGAAGCTTTCTTT.